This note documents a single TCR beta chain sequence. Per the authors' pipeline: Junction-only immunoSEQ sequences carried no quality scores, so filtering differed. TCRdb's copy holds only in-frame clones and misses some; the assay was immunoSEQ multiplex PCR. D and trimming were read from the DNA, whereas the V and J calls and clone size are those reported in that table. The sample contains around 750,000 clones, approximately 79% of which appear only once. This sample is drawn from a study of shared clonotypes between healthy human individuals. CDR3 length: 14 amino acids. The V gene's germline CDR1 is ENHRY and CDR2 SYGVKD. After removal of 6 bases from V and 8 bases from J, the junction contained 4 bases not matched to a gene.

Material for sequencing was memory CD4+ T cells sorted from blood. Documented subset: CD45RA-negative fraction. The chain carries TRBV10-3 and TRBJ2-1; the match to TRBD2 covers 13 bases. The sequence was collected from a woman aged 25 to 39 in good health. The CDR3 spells CAISGTSGNYEQFF. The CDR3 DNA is TGTGCCATCAGCGGGACTAGCGGGAACTATGAGCAGTTCTTC.